These 28 T cell receptor beta chains came from one sample sequenced in a study of Ad26.COV2.S vaccination and SARS-CoV-2 variants. Documented treatment: 15 to 20 received Ad26.COV2.S at low or high dose, single or two shots; roughly 5 received placebo; per-sample allocation not given. Samples came from day 63 after the first vaccine or placebo injection. The data were produced by immunoSEQ multiplex PCR, yet TCRdb's version contains in-frame clones alone and is incomplete. The sample lists around 450,000 clones, about nine tenths seen once, with 1.7% in the top ten. The sequencing here drew on peripheral blood, taken in a trial of Ad26.COV2.S vaccine versus placebo. These TCRs come from a person aged 18 to 59 who received the Ad26.COV2.S COVID-19 vaccine or a placebo.

The rearrangement joins TRBV3-1 (or the pseudogene TRBV3-2) to TRBJ1-1; D possibly corresponds to TRBD1 (5 bases). This CDR3 is 16 amino acids long. CDR1 LGHDT and CDR2 YNNKEL come from the germline V gene (reference sequence). V lost 3 bases to trimming and J lost 4 bases, with 18 bases between them. This chain's CDR3 is CASSHRGWNAGTEAFF. The CDR3 region has the DNA TGTGCCAGCAGCCATCGGGGGTGGAACGCGGGCACTGAAGCTTTCTTT.

The chain combines TRBV12-1 with TRBJ2-1; TRBD2, the table's D call, lacks a check against the DNA. TRBV12-1 is a pseudogene locus. This CDR3 is 16 amino acids long. Written as DNA, the CDR3 is TGTGCCAGCATGGCTAGCGACGAAGGGTCCTACAATGAGCAGTTCTTC. Amino acids: CASMASDEGSYNEQFF.

The chain links TRBV18 to TRBJ1-2; no reliable D call. Trimming removed 3 bases at V and 0 bases at J, with 14 bases between. The germline gives CDR1 KGHSH, CDR2 LQKENI. The CDR3 length is 16 residues. CDR3 residues: CASSPRQAQSNYGYTF. CDR3 bases: TGTGCCAGCTCACCGAGGCAGGCACAATCTAACTATGGCTACACCTTC.

The chain has TRBV6-5 and TRBJ1-1; D is undetermined. CDR3 length: 13 residues. V was clipped by 3 bases and J by 4 bases, with 9 bases between them. Germline loops: CDR1 MNHEY, CDR2 SVGAGI. CDR3 region: CASSYHPSTEAFF. In DNA, the CDR3 is TGTGCCAGCAGTTATCATCCGAGCACTGAAGCTTTCTTT.

V usage is TRBV5-1 and J usage is TRBJ2-3, with TRBD2 matching 11 bases. CDR1 is SGHRS, CDR2 YFSETQ, per germline. CDR3 length equals 15 residues. V gave up 1 base and J gave up 3 bases; unmatched junction bases: 1. CDR3 sequence (DNA): TGCGCCAGCAGCTTGAGGACTAGCGGGACAGATACGCAGTATTTT. This encodes CASSLRTSGTDTQYF.

V is TRBV7-9 and J is TRBJ2-3; 8 nucleotides agree with TRBD1. The V gene end was trimmed by 5 bases and the J gene end by 5 bases; junction bases not matched to a gene: 9. CDR3 length: 15 residues. CDR1 is SEHNR, CDR2 FQNEAQ, per germline (reference sequence). The CDR3 nucleotides are TGTGCCAGCAGCGGGGCTCAGGGGGCGGGAGATACGCAGTATTTT. Protein sequence: CASSGAQGAGDTQYF.

The J gene is TRBJ2-5, the V gene TRBV15, with D possibly being TRBD1 (6 bases). The germline V gene has CDR1 LNHNV and CDR2 YYDKDF (reference sequence). This CDR3 has 13 amino acids. V lost 11 bases and J 5 bases, leaving 18 bases between the germline ends. This CDR3 is CAGGTGHMETQYF. CDR3 coding DNA: TGTGCCGGGGGAACGGGACACATGGAGACCCAGTACTTC.

The CDR3 DNA reads TGTGCCAGCTCACCATTCAATATGGACAACGCTGAAGCTTTCTTT. Encoded protein: CASSPFNMDNAEAFF. The gene calls are TRBV18 and TRBJ1-1; D perhaps matches TRBD1 (5 bases). V was clipped by 2 bases and J by 6 bases, with 16 bases between them. Germline loops: CDR1 KGHSH, CDR2 LQKENI. CDR3 length: 15 residues.

The rearrangement uses TRBV9 and TRBJ2-3; the D call may be TRBD1 or TRBD2 (6 bases each). V was pared by 0 bases and J by 0 bases, with 11 bases between. The CDR3 length is 16 residues. The V gene's germline CDR1 is SGDLS and CDR2 YYNGEE. CDR3 in DNA: TGTGCCAGCAGCGTAGCCGGGGGCTTGAGCACAGATACGCAGTATTTT. It specifies CASSVAGGLSTDTQYF.

The J gene is TRBJ2-1, the V gene TRBV6-5, with D possibly TRBD2 on 5 matching bases. This CDR3 is 12 amino acids long. V lost 7 bases, J lost 6 bases, and 10 bases lay in between. CDR1 and CDR2 from the germline V gene are MNHEY and SVGAGI. The CDR3, as DNA: TGTGCCAGCACCGGCCGGGGCAATGAGCAGTTCTTC. Encoded protein: CASTGRGNEQFF.

V usage is TRBV7-9 and J usage is TRBJ1-2; D gene unclear. The CDR3 runs 14 residues. V was shortened by 6 bases and J by 4 bases, with 15 bases between the two germline ends. Germline values: CDR1 SEHNR, CDR2 FQNEAQ (reference sequence). DNA of the CDR3: TGTGCCAGCAGGAAAGAAGAATCGAGCTATGGCTACACCTTC. Translation: CASRKEESSYGYTF. The whole variable domain, remainder taken from reference TRBV7-9 and TRBJ1-2, is DTGVSQNPRHKITKRGQNVTFRCDPISEHNRLYWYRQTLGQGPEFLTYFQNEAQLEKSRLLSDRFSAERPKGSFSTLEIQRTEQGDSAMYLCASRKEESSYGYTFGSGTRLTVV.

V usage is TRBV7-2 and J usage is TRBJ2-7; D is uncertain. Germline CDR1 is SGHTA and CDR2 is FQGNSA. The CDR3 contains 14 residues. V was trimmed by 1 base and J by 0 bases, leaving 7 bases between them. CDR3 sequence (DNA): TGTGCCAGCAGCTTAGACCCTAGCTCCTACGAGCAGTACTTC. Its translation: CASSLDPSSYEQYF.

The V call is TRBV27, the J call TRBJ2-3, with a tentative D call TRBD2 (5 bases). The CDR3 runs to 19 residues. CDR1 and CDR2 (germline): MNHEY, SMNVEV (reference sequence). Trimming took off 1 base at V and 2 bases at J, with 22 bases between the two ends. CDR3 loop: CASSLYGGLTSVDTDTQYF. CDR3 in DNA: TGTGCCAGCAGTTTATATGGAGGACTCACCAGCGTAGACACAGATACGCAGTATTTT.

This clone was seen more than once but under ten times. This rearrangement joins TRBV7-8 to TRBJ2-5; TRBD1 matches at 8 bases. V shed 2 bases, J shed 4 bases, and the junction held 3 bases outside the gene matches. Germline V CDR1 and CDR2: SGHVS, FQNEAQ. This CDR3 is 14 amino acids long. The CDR3 DNA reads TGTGCCAGCAGCTTAACGGACAGGGTAGAGACCCAGTACTTC. Translation: CASSLTDRVETQYF.

A single count supports this clone. This chain joins TRBV27 and TRBJ1-2, with 7 bases fitting TRBD1. The CDR3 has 18 residues. J lost 8 bases, V lost 4 bases, and 22 bases had no gene match. Per germline, CDR1 MNHEY and CDR2 SMNVEV (reference sequence). CDR3 DNA sequence: TGTGCCAGCAGTTCCTCACCCGGGACAGCCCAAACATTAAAGGGCTACACCTTC. Translating gives CASSSSPGTAQTLKGYTF.

The chain links TRBV11-2 to TRBJ1-2; perhaps TRBD1 as D (6 bases). Trimming shortened V by 0 bases and J by 1 base, and 18 bases separated the two germline ends. The CDR3 consists of 18 residues. Germline V gene data show CDR1 as SGHAT and CDR2 as FQNNGV. In DNA form, the CDR3 reads TGTGCCAGCAGCTTAGAGAGGCCAGGGGTGCTCATTAACTATGGCTACACCTTC. This codes for CASSLERPGVLINYGYTF.

The rearrangement uses TRBV6-5 and TRBJ2-7; tentatively, D is TRBD2 (6 bases). The CDR3 runs to 16 residues. Per the germline V gene, CDR1 is MNHEY and CDR2 is SVGAGI. Trimming took 0 bases from V and 7 from J, leaving 19 bases between them. CDR3 region: CASSYSGGAFPGEQYF. CDR3 bases: TGTGCCAGCAGTTACTCCGGGGGAGCCTTCCCGGGGGAGCAGTACTTC.

The gene calls are TRBV24-1 and TRBJ2-1; 7 bases align to TRBD1. CDR3 length: 12 amino acids. Germline CDR1 reads KGHDR; CDR2 reads SFDVKD. The J segment lost 14 bases and the V segment lost 5 bases, leaving 8 bases of the junction unmatched. For the CDR3, the DNA is TGTGCCACCAGTGGAAACAGGGGTGTTGAGTTCTTC. This gives the protein CATSGNRGVEFF.

Turning to this clone: The final CDR3 position lacks the conserved phenylalanine or tryptophan, pointing to a likely read error. The DNA is omitted, as the CDR3 cannot be located on it reliably, and the CDR3 follows TCRdb's listing. CDR3 protein: CASSKAPKGGLGFL. V is TRBV21-1 and J is TRBJ2-7; the tabulated D call, TRBD2, remains unverified against the DNA. TRBV21-1 is a pseudogene locus. The CDR3 extends over 14 residues, inclusive of both ends.

The gene calls are TRBV30 and TRBJ1-2, with D uncertain. Per germline, CDR1 GTSNPN and CDR2 SVGIG (reference sequence). Trimming shortened V by 4 bases and J by 7 bases, and 19 bases separated the two germline ends. The CDR3 has 14 residues. CDR3 sequence reads: CAWTRPGVPGGYTF. In DNA, the CDR3 is TGTGCCTGGACTCGTCCGGGTGTCCCGGGTGGCTACACCTTC.

The chain combines TRBV28 with TRBJ2-7; D possibly uses TRBD1 or TRBD2 (5 bases each). This CDR3 has 16 amino acids. Germline V gene sequence: CDR1 MDHEN, CDR2 SYDVKM. Trimming cost V 1 base and J 3 bases, with 16 bases left between them. CDR3 residues: CASSLFRQGDYYEQYF. The CDR3, as DNA: TGTGCCAGCAGTTTATTTCGGCAGGGTGACTACTACGAGCAGTACTTC.

This chain joins TRBV9 and TRBJ1-6; perhaps TRBD1 as D (5 bases). The CDR3 consists of 13 residues. CDR1 and CDR2 from the germline V gene are SGDLS and YYNGEE. The V and J ends lost 3 bases and 11 bases respectively, with 12 bases between them. The CDR3 protein is CASSGAAGAPLHF. The CDR3 nucleotides are TGTGCCAGCAGCGGCGCAGCGGGGGCACCCCTCCACTTT.

J is TRBJ1-1 and V is TRBV7-2; no clear D gene. This CDR3 is 12 amino acids long. Trimming took 2 bases from V and 9 from J, leaving 10 bases between them. Germline V gives CDR1 SGHTA, CDR2 FQGNSA. The CDR3, as DNA: TGTGCCAGCAGCTTAAGGTGGGATCAAGCTTTCTTT. This sequence encodes CASSLRWDQAFF. Filled out from reference TRBV7-2 and TRBJ1-1, the complete variable domain reads GAGVSQSPSNKVTEKGKDVELRCDPISGHTALYWYRQSLGQGLEFLIYFQGNSAPDKSGLPSDRFSAERTGGSVSTLTIQRTQQEDSAVYLCASSLRWDQAFFGQGTRLTVV.

The genes are TRBV18 and TRBJ1-5; no clear D gene. The CDR3 contains 13 residues. The germline gives CDR1 KGHSH, CDR2 LQKENI. The germline V and J ends were trimmed by 3 bases and 7 bases, with 10 bases remaining between them. The CDR3 region is CASSPMDGQPQHF. The DNA for the CDR3 is TGTGCCAGCTCACCGATGGACGGGCAGCCCCAGCATTTT. The whole variable domain, filled in from reference TRBV18 and TRBJ1-5, reads NAGVMQNPRHLVRRRGQEARLRCSPMKGHSHVYWYRQLPEEGLKFMVYLQKENIIDESGMPKERFSAEFPKEGPSILRIQQVVRGDSAAYFCASSPMDGQPQHFGDGTRLSIL.

There are a few counts of this clone. CDR3: CASSLGPGSNTEAFF. Here the CDR3 DNA reads TGTGCCAGCAGCTTGGGGCCAGGGTCGAACACTGAAGCTTTCTTT. The V call is TRBV5-5, the J call TRBJ1-1; possibly TRBD1 for D (5 bases). Per the germline V gene, CDR1 is SGHKS and CDR2 is YYEKEE (reference sequence). With 0 bases removed from V and 1 base from J, the gap between germline ends came to 10 bases. The CDR3 is 15 residues long. The complete variable domain, with remaining parts taken from reference TRBV5-5 and TRBJ1-1, reads DAGVTQSPTHLIKTRGQQVTLRCSPISGHKSVSWYQQVLGQGPQFIFQYYEKEERGRGNFPDRFSARQFPNYSSELNVNALLLGDSALYLCASSLGPGSNTEAFFGQGTRLTVV.

The genes are TRBV4-3 and TRBJ1-2; 9 nucleotides match TRBD1. Losses at the gene ends were 1 base for V and 4 bases for J; bases not matched to a gene: 10. Germline lookup yields CDR1 LGHNA and CDR2 YSLEER. This CDR3 is 17 amino acids long. This CDR3 is CASSQGPPGQGSYGYTF. The DNA for the CDR3 is TGCGCCAGCAGCCAAGGACCCCCGGGACAGGGTTCCTATGGCTACACCTTC.

In its sample, this clone was seen once. This chain links TRBV5-4 with TRBJ2-7; D unresolved. Trimming took 0 bases from V and 2 from J, leaving 12 bases between them. The CDR3 is 15 amino acids. Per germline, CDR1 SGHNT and CDR2 YYREEE (reference sequence). The DNA for the CDR3 is TGTGCCAGCAGCTTGGCTGGGGTCGGAGCCTACGAGCAGTACTTC. Amino acid sequence: CASSLAGVGAYEQYF.

The rearrangement uses TRBV3-1 (or the pseudogene TRBV3-2) and TRBJ1-3; D call uncertain. In germline, CDR1 is LGHDT, CDR2 YNNKEL (reference sequence). V lost 0 bases and J lost 0, with 6 bases in between. There are 15 residues in the CDR3. CDR3 amino acids: CASSQDLNSGNTIYF. CDR3 coding DNA: TGTGCCAGCAGCCAAGATTTGAACTCTGGAAACACCATATATTTT.